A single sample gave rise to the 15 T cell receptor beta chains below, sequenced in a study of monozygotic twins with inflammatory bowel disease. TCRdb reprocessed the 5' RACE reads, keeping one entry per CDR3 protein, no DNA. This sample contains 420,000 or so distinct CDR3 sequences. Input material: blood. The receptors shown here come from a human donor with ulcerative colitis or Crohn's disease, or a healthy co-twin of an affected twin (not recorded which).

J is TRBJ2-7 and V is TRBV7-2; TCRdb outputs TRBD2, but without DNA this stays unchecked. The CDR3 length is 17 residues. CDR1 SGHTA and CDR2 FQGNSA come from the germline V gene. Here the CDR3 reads CASSSALAGVTGLEQYF.

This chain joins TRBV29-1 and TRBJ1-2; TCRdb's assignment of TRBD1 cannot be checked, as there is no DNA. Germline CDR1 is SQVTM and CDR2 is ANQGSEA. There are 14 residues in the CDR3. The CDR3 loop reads CSVETQGRTYGYTF.

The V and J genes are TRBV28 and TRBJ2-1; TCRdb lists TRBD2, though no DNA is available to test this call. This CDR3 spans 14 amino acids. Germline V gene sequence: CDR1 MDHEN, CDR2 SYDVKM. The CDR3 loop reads CASSLLAGGNEQFF. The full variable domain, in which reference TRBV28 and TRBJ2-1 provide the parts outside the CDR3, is DVKVTQSSRYLVKRTGEKVFLECVQDMDHENMFWYRQDPGLGLRLIYFSYDVKMKEKGDIPEGYSVSREKKERFSLILESASTNQTSMYLCASSLLAGGNEQFFGPGTRLTVL.

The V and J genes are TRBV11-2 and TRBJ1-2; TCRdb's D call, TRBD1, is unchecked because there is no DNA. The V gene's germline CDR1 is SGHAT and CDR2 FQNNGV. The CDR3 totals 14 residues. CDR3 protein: CASSPNVRGSGYTF.

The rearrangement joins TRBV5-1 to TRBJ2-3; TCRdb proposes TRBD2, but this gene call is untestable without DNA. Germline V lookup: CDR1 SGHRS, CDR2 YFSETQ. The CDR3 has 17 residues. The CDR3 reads CASTFYSGGLRTDTQYF.

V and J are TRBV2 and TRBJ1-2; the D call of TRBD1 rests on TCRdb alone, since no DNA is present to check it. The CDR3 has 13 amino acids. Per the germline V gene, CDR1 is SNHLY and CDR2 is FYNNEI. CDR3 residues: CARLVGGFYGYTF. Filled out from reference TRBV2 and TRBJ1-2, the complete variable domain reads EPEVTQTPSHQVTQMGQEVILRCVPISNHLYFYWYRQILGQKVEFLVSFYNNEISEKSEIFDDQFSVERPDGSNFTLKIRSTKLEDSAMYFCARLVGGFYGYTFGSGTRLTVV.

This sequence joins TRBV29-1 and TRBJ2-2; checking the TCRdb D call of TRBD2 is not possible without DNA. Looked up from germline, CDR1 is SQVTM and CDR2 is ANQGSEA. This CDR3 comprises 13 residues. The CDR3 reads CSAWTSWTGELFF.

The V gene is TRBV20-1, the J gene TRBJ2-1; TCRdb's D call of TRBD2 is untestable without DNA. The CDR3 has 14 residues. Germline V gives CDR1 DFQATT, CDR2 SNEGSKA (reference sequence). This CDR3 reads CSARTSGFRNEQFF.

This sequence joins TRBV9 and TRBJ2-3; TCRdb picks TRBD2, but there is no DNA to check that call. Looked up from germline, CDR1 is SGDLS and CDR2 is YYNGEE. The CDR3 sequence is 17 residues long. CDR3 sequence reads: CASSVGLAGGTTDTQYF.

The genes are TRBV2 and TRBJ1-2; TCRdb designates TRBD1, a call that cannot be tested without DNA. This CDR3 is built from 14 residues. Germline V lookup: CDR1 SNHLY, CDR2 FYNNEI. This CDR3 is CASSSRGADYGYTF.

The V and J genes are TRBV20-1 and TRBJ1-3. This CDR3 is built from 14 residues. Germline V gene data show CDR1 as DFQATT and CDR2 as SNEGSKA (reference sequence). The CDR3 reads CSAGQIVSGNTIYF.

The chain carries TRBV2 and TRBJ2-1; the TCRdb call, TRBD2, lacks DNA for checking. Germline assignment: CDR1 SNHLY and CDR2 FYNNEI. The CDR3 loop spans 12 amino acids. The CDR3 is CASTREGYGQFF.

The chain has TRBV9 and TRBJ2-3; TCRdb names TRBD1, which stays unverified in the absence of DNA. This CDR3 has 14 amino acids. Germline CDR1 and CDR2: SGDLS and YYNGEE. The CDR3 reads CASSAGTGPDTQYF.

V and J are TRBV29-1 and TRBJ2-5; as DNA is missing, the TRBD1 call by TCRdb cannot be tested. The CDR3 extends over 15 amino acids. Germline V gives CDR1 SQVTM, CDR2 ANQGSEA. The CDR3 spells CSVEWLGRGVETQYF.

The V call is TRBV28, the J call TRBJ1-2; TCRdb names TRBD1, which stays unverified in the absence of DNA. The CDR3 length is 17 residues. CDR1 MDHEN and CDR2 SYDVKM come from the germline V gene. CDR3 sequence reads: CASSRGGTGGGYYGYTF.